The 21 T cell receptor beta chains below come from one sample, sequenced in a study of cytomegalovirus exposure and HLA in healthy donors. Vbeta (60) and Jbeta (13) primers were used in the PCR. TCRdb's copy holds only in-frame clones and misses some; the assay was immunoSEQ multiplex PCR. The data show about 180,000 clones, about 80% seen once. The sequenced sample was PBMCs. These receptors came from a woman aged 55-70 years in good health and CMV-seropositive.

This clone showed up just once. The chain links TRBV6-6 to TRBJ2-7, with 10 nucleotides matching TRBD2. The CDR3 spans 14 residues. Germline CDR1 is MNHNY and CDR2 is SVGAGI (reference sequence). The trim removed 5 bases at V and 2 bases at J, leaving 3 bases unmatched. CDR3 bases: TGTGCCAGCAGTGGACTAGCGGAGACCTACGAGCAGTACTTC. It yields the protein CASSGLAETYEQYF.

The chain is built from TRBV5-4 and TRBJ2-2; 8 positions agree with TRBD2. The CDR3 is 19 residues long. CDR1 and CDR2 (germline): SGHNT, YYREEE (reference sequence). The V and J ends lost 4 bases and 3 bases, in that order; junction bases with no gene match: 17. CDR3 in amino acids: CASSREVNGRVWDTGELFF. The CDR3 DNA reads TGTGCCAGCAGCAGGGAAGTGAACGGGAGGGTTTGGGACACCGGGGAGCTGTTTTTT.

The chain couples TRBV7-8 to TRBJ2-2, with TRBD2 matching over 12 bases. The CDR3 is 17 residues long. The J segment lost 1 base and the V segment lost 2 bases, leaving 2 bases of the junction unmatched. In germline, CDR1 is SGHVS, CDR2 FQNEAQ. DNA of the CDR3: TGTGCCAGCAGCTTAAGGACTAGCGGGGAGAACACCGGGGAGCTGTTTTTT. Translation: CASSLRTSGENTGELFF.

This chain joins TRBV18 and TRBJ2-7; a possible D gene is TRBD2 (6 bases). Trimming took off 0 bases at V and 6 bases at J, with 15 bases between the two ends. Germline CDR1 is KGHSH and CDR2 is LQKENI. The CDR3 spans 15 residues. CDR3 in DNA: TGTGCCAGCTCACCACCGGGCGGGATGGCAGGCGAGCAGTACTTC. Its translation: CASSPPGGMAGEQYF.

This clone turned up a few times. V and J are TRBV4-2 and TRBJ1-3, with 7 bases that match TRBD1. The CDR3 has 16 residues. The J segment lost 4 bases and the V segment lost 2 bases, leaving 8 bases of the junction unmatched. Germline V gives CDR1 LGHNA, CDR2 YNFKEQ. The CDR3 DNA follows: TGTGCCAGCAGCCAACGACAGGGTCAACTGGGAAACACCATATATTTT. Amino acids: CASSQRQGQLGNTIYF.

Only a few counts were recorded for this clone. The chain uses TRBV6-6 and TRBJ2-2; perhaps TRBD2 as D (7 bases). V shed 2 bases and J shed 7 bases, with 14 bases lying between them. Germline V gene sequence: CDR1 MNHNY, CDR2 SVGAGI (reference sequence). The CDR3 sequence is 15 residues long. CDR3 sequence (DNA): TGTGCCAGCAGTTACAGGGGGGGGGATGGCGGGGAGCTGTTTTTT. This encodes CASSYRGGDGGELFF.

The chain carries TRBV18 and TRBJ2-2; 10 bases fit TRBD1. The CDR3 contains 16 residues. V dropped 4 bases and J dropped 4; count of bases not matched to a gene: 6. The germline gives CDR1 KGHSH, CDR2 LQKENI. CDR3: CASSRRQGASTGELFF. CDR3 nucleotide sequence: TGTGCCAGCTCACGTAGACAGGGGGCCAGCACCGGGGAGCTGTTTTTT.

This clone was observed once. Here the CDR3 reads CASSQDPRTGQHF. The CDR3 bases are TGCGCCAGCAGCCAAGATCCTCGGACAGGCCAGCATTTT. The chain links TRBV4-1 to TRBJ1-5; 7 bases align to TRBD1. V lost 0 bases and J lost 12; bases outside the gene matches: 5. CDR1 and CDR2 (germline): MGHRA, YSYEKL. The CDR3 has 13 amino acids.

CDR3 protein: CASSLRGTGTIEKLFF. CDR3 DNA sequence: TGTGCCAGCAGCTTAAGAGGGACAGGGACGATTGAAAAACTGTTTTTT. The chain links TRBV11-2 to TRBJ1-4, with TRBD1 matching over 9 bases. Germline assignment: CDR1 SGHAT and CDR2 FQNNGV. The CDR3 runs to 16 residues. V lost 2 bases and J lost 7; bases outside the gene matches: 8.

This chain uses TRBV30 with TRBJ1-2; perhaps TRBD1 as D (5 bases). Germline V gene lookup returns CDR1 GTSNPN and CDR2 SVGIG (reference sequence). V was cut by 8 bases and J by 2 bases, with 9 bases left in between. CDR3 length: 11 residues. The CDR3: CATKGNYGYTF. CDR3 sequence (DNA): TGTGCCACCAAGGGGAACTATGGCTACACCTTC.

J is TRBJ1-2 and V is TRBV28; D is ambiguous. Germline V gene lookup returns CDR1 MDHEN and CDR2 SYDVKM. The V gene lost 7 bases and the J gene lost 4 bases, with 13 bases spanning the gap. This CDR3 spans 13 amino acids. The CDR3 DNA is TGTGCCAGCATGATGCAGGCCCCCTATGGCTACACCTTC. Amino acids: CASMMQAPYGYTF.

The chain uses TRBV19 and TRBJ2-2; D may be TRBD2 (6 bases). V shed 6 bases and J shed 5 bases, with 13 bases lying between them. Germline V gene lookup returns CDR1 LNHDA and CDR2 SQIVND (reference sequence). CDR3 size: 14 residues. CDR3 in amino acids: CASRPAAGTGELFF. The CDR3 bases are TGTGCCAGTAGACCGGCGGCGGGAACCGGGGAGCTGTTTTTT.

The J gene is TRBJ2-7, the V gene TRBV9; a weak D match, TRBD1 (5 bases). Germline loops: CDR1 SGDLS, CDR2 YYNGEE. This CDR3 is built from 11 residues. V shed 2 bases and J shed 12 bases, with 12 bases lying between them. The CDR3 region has the DNA TGTGCCAGCAGCGTCAGGGCTGATCTGTACTTC. Protein: CASSVRADLYF.

This clone was counted a single time. The chain uses TRBV23-1 and TRBJ2-1; 8 bases are shared with TRBD2. TRBV23-1 has ORF status, its function being uncertain. This CDR3 spans 16 amino acids. V trimming: 5 bases; J trimming: 4 bases; junction bases outside the gene matches: 10. The CDR3 DNA is TGCGCCAGCAGTACAAATAAGACTAGCGAGTACAATGAGCAGTTCTTC. Translating gives CASSTNKTSEYNEQFF.

This clone was recorded only once. The chain joins TRBV7-3 to TRBJ2-3; D is ambiguous. V dropped 3 bases and J dropped 3 bases, with 13 bases sitting between them. The CDR3 has 15 residues. In germline, CDR1 is SGHTA, CDR2 FQGTGA. CDR3 residues: CASSFTPGTTDTQYF. In DNA form, the CDR3 reads TGTGCCAGCAGCTTCACTCCAGGAACGACAGATACGCAGTATTTT.

J is TRBJ1-5 and V is TRBV19; D unclear. The ends were cut back, 2 bases at V and 3 bases at J, with 14 bases in the middle. The CDR3 runs 16 residues. Germline V gene data show CDR1 as LNHDA and CDR2 as SQIVND (reference sequence). CDR3 DNA sequence: TGTGCCAGTAGTATACCTCTAGATTGGAACAATCAGCCCCAGCATTTT. Translation: CASSIPLDWNNQPQHF.

The V and J genes are TRBV10-3 and TRBJ2-3; D perhaps matches TRBD2 (6 bases). V lost 6 bases to trimming and J lost 2 bases, with 9 bases between them. The CDR3 length is 13 residues. Germline assignment: CDR1 ENHRY and CDR2 SYGVKD. The CDR3 DNA reads TGTGCCATCAGAGTAGCGGCCACAGATACGCAGTATTTT. Its protein product is CAIRVAATDTQYF.

This clone was observed once. This sequence joins TRBV7-2 and TRBJ1-1, with D perhaps TRBD1 (6 bases). Germline V gene sequence: CDR1 SGHTA, CDR2 FQGNSA. Deletions cut 5 bases from V and 1 base from J, with 14 bases between. CDR3 length equals 15 residues. In DNA form, the CDR3 reads TGTGCCAGCAGCCACTCGACAGGCCGGAACACTGAAGCTTTCTTT. Translation: CASSHSTGRNTEAFF.

This clone has just a few counts. J is TRBJ2-7 and V is TRBV30, with 8 positions matching TRBD2. Germline lookup yields CDR1 GTSNPN and CDR2 SVGIG (reference sequence). This CDR3 is built from 13 residues. J lost 5 bases, V lost 4 bases, and 7 bases had no gene match. DNA of the CDR3: TGTGCCTGGATACTCAGCGGGGGCGACGAGCAGTACTTC. The encoded protein is CAWILSGGDEQYF.

This clone was recorded a few times. V usage is TRBV6-7 and J usage is TRBJ2-2; the match to TRBD2 covers 8 bases. TRBV6-7 is an ORF, with its function uncertain. This CDR3 comprises 18 residues. Unmatched junction bases numbered 8, after V lost 2 bases and J lost 0 bases. CDR3 DNA: TGTGCCAGCAGTTACCCCACAGGACTAGCTCCGAACACCGGGGAGCTGTTTTTT. The encoded protein is CASSYPTGLAPNTGELFF.

The rearrangement joins TRBV5-1 to TRBJ2-5; 8 bases align to TRBD2. This CDR3 has 17 amino acids. CDR1 and CDR2 (germline): SGHRS, YFSETQ. V lost 3 bases to trimming and J lost 3 bases; unmatched junction nucleotides: 13. The CDR3 DNA reads TGCGCCAGCAGCTGGGGACAAACTAGCGGAGGAGAAGAGACCCAGTACTTC. Translated, it gives CASSWGQTSGGEETQYF. Full variable domain (remainder filled in from reference TRBV5-1 and TRBJ2-5): KAGVTQTPRYLIKTRGQQVTLSCSPISGHRSVSWYQQTPGQGLQFLFEYFSETQRNKGNFPGRFSGRQFSNSRSEMNVSTLELGDSALYLCASSWGQTSGGEETQYFGPGTRLLVL.